This TCR beta chain was obtained from a study of control samples from healthy donors and cancer patients. The table came from immunoSEQ multiplex PCR; TCRdb's copy has only in-frame clones and leaves some out. This sample yields around 92,000 clones, of which roughly 86% are seen a single time; 1.5% to 2% belongs to the top ten. The CDR3 has 14 amino acids. The V gene lost 4 bases and the J gene lost 3 bases, with 13 bases spanning the gap. CDR1 and CDR2 from the germline V gene are SGDLS and YYNGEE. V is TRBV9 and J is TRBJ2-5, with D maybe TRBD1 (5 bases). Material: blood. The TCR originated in a man between 60 and 75 years old in good health. As DNA, the CDR3 is TGTGCCAGCAGCTCAGGACCAGGGAAAGAGACCCAGTACTTC. It yields the protein CASSSGPGKETQYF. The complete variable domain, with remaining parts taken from reference TRBV9 and TRBJ2-5, reads DSGVTQTPKHLITATGQRVTLRCSPRSGDLSVYWYQQSLDQGLQFLIQYYNGEERAKGNILERFSAQQFPDLHSELNLSSLELGDSALYFCASSSGPGKETQYFGPGTRLLVL.